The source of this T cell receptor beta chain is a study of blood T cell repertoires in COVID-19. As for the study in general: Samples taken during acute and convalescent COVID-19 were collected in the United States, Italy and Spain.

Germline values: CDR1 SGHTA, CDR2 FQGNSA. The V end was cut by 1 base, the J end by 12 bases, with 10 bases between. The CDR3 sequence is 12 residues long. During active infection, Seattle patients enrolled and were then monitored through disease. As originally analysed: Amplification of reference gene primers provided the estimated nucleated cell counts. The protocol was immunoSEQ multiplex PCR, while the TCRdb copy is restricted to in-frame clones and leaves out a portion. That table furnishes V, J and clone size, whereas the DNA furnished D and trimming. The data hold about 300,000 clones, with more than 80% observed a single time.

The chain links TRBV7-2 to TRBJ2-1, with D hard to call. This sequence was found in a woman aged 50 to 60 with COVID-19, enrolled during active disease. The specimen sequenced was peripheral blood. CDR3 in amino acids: CASSLGGSRQFF. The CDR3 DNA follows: TGTGCCAGCAGCTTAGGTGGATCTAGGCAGTTCTTC.